The T cell receptor beta chain described here comes from a study of blood T cell repertoires in COVID-19. Turning to the study itself: The origin of the acute and convalescent COVID-19 samples was the United States, Italy and Spain. From T cells, B-cell-depleted T cells, or PBMCs came the material, which was cDNA or gDNA.

Profiling relied on immunoSEQ multiplex PCR, and the TCRdb table lists in-frame clones only, not all of them. Of approximately 45,000 clones in the sample, 85% to 90% are singletons; the top ten hold 4.7%. The V gene's germline CDR1 is KGHSH and CDR2 LQKENI. CDR3 length: 13 residues. The germline V and J ends were trimmed by 2 bases and 5 bases, with 9 bases remaining between them. The sequence was collected from a human donor in a cohort sampled during active COVID-19. This rearrangement joins TRBV18 to TRBJ2-5; the D gene is possibly TRBD1 (5 bases). Sample: peripheral blood. In nucleotides, the CDR3 is TGTGCCAGCTCACCAATTGGGGCGGAGACCCAGTACTTC. The encoded protein is CASSPIGAETQYF.